The clone carrying this TCR beta chain was picked up a small number of times. Its specificity is not known. The data were obtained in a study of identical twins. Germline loops: CDR1 SQVTM, CDR2 ANQGSEA. This CDR3 spans 14 amino acids. The V gene end was trimmed by 7 bases and the J gene end by 4 bases; junction bases not matched to a gene: 7. Study-level findings and limits: Twin pairs' shared out-of-frame alpha sequences were enriched in low generation probability. For cord blood, abundant beta clonotypes had fewer insertions, unlike memory repertoires, which showed none. With monozygotic twins, out-of-frame TCR alpha sharing exceeded what models estimated.

Template switching supplied a universal primer site; unique molecular identifiers were carried on the cDNA. A single record per CDR3 protein comes from TCRdb applying MiXCR to the 5' RACE reads. The data hold roughly 290,000 distinct CDR3 sequences, with under 9% observed a single time. This sample was shared with a second study, whose subject was yellow fever vaccine responses in identical twins.

The rearrangement joins TRBV29-1 to TRBJ1-3, with TRBD1 matching 10 bases. Material for sequencing was memory (CD45RO+) T cells sorted from blood. The sequence was obtained from a woman aged 18-35 years in good health. The CDR3 coding sequence is TGCAGCGCTAACGACAGGGGGCTCGGAAACACCATATATTTT. Translated, it gives CSANDRGLGNTIYF.